The subject of this entry is one T cell receptor beta chain. Its antigen is currently unknown. This sequence may be a read error, since a much larger clone differs from it by one base. Other DNA variants within this sample encode the same CDR3. This entry belongs to a study of shared clonotypes between healthy human individuals. At a deep level, the assay was run. Replicate sorted-subset PCRs were loaded with around 210 ng DNA, about 28,000 T cell genomes. Measured with immunoSEQ multiplex PCR; TCRdb has only the in-frame clones, and not every one. The sample contains about a million clones, 76% of which appear only once. Overall study results and limits: It was only blood that was sampled, and tissue repertoires likely differ.

Investigators divided CD4+ cells into CD45RA+ naive and CD45RA-negative memory subsets. The source material was memory CD4+ T cells sorted from blood. Stated subset: CD45RA-negative fraction. The sequence came from a man aged 18 to 35 in good health.

For the CDR3, the DNA is TGTGCCAGCGGGGGTTACGAGCAGTACTTC. Translating it yields CASGGYEQYF. The chain couples TRBV27 to TRBJ2-7, with D perhaps assigned TRBD1 or TRBD2 (5 bases each). The germline V gene has CDR1 MNHEY and CDR2 SMNVEV (reference sequence). Trimming cost V 8 bases and J 4 bases, with 6 bases left between them. The CDR3 is made up of 10 amino acids.